The 24 T cell receptor beta chains in this list originate from one sample, sequenced in a study of shared clonotypes between healthy human individuals. Sequencing used immunoSEQ multiplex PCR; TCRdb keeps in-frame clones, though not all of them. The sample yields 600,000 to 750,000 clones, roughly 91% seen once. Specimen: memory CD8+ T cells from PBMCs. Indicated subset: CD45RO+ cells pooled with CCR7-negative TemRA cells. These receptors all stem from a man aged 18 to 29 in good health. Some clones in this sample may be carry-over from other donors' samples.

The rearrangement joins TRBV9 to TRBJ2-6, with 8 bases that match TRBD2. Germline CDR1 is SGDLS and CDR2 is YYNGEE. V lost 4 bases and J lost 2; bases outside the gene matches: 2. CDR3 size: 15 residues. In DNA form, the CDR3 reads TGTGCCAGCAGCCCGGGGGGGCCTGGGGCCAACGTCCTGACTTTC. It specifies CASSPGGPGANVLTF.

V is TRBV5-8 and J is TRBJ2-7, with TRBD1 matching 7 bases. With 5 bases clipped from V and 5 bases from J, the junction kept 10 bases outside the gene matches. The CDR3 has 14 residues. Germline CDR1 reads SGHTS; CDR2 reads YDEGEE. The CDR3 loop is CASRFTGQSHEQYF. As DNA, the CDR3 is TGTGCCAGCAGGTTTACGGGACAGAGCCACGAGCAGTACTTC.

This chain uses TRBV27 with TRBJ2-2, with D possibly being TRBD1 (6 bases). Germline V gives CDR1 MNHEY, CDR2 SMNVEV (reference sequence). V gave up 3 bases and J gave up 1 base, with 12 bases separating them. CDR3 size: 16 residues. The CDR3 sequence: CASSFRDKRNTGELFF. The CDR3 DNA reads as TGTGCCAGCAGTTTCCGGGACAAGCGGAACACCGGGGAGCTGTTTTTT.

The chain carries TRBV7-3 and TRBJ2-7; TRBD2 agrees at 13 bases. This CDR3 comprises 15 residues. Germline V CDR1 and CDR2: SGHTA, FQGTGA. V lost 5 bases to trimming and J lost 6 bases; unmatched junction nucleotides: 7. The CDR3 DNA reads as TGTGCCAGCAGCCAGGGGGGACTAGCGGGAACCGAGCAGTACTTC. Its translation is CASSQGGLAGTEQYF.

The chain links TRBV28 to TRBJ2-7; unclear D gene. Between the trimmed V and J ends, which lost 8 bases and 4 bases, there was a span of 9 bases. Germline CDR1 and CDR2: MDHEN and SYDVKM. The CDR3 totals 11 residues. Here the CDR3 DNA reads TGTGCCAGCGGTAGTGAATACGAGCAGTACTTC. Translated, it gives CASGSEYEQYF.

The chain combines TRBV28 with TRBJ2-2; a possible D gene is TRBD2 (6 bases). V gave up 1 base and J gave up 1 base, with 13 bases separating them. The CDR3 sequence is 17 residues long. In germline, CDR1 is MDHEN, CDR2 SYDVKM. The CDR3 DNA reads TGTGCCAGCAGTTTATTGGGACTGAGGGTGAACACCGGGGAGCTGTTTTTT. Translation gives CASSLLGLRVNTGELFF.

The chain carries TRBV19 and TRBJ2-1; no firm D call. This CDR3 spans 13 amino acids. CDR1 is LNHDA, CDR2 SQIVND, per germline (reference sequence). The V end lost 3 bases, the J end lost 8 bases, and 11 bases lay between the germline ends. CDR3 coding DNA: TGTGCCAGTAGTATCGGCACACTCTATGAGCAGTTCTTC. The encoded protein is CASSIGTLYEQFF.

The genes are TRBV7-2 and TRBJ2-1, with TRBD2 matching over 8 bases. The V and J ends lost 5 bases and 6 bases, in that order; junction bases with no gene match: 9. Germline loops: CDR1 SGHTA, CDR2 FQGNSA. CDR3 length: 15 amino acids. CDR3: CASSPLAGTLNEQFF. In nucleotides, the CDR3 is TGTGCCAGCAGCCCGCTAGCGGGCACCCTCAATGAGCAGTTCTTC.

The rearrangement joins TRBV9 to TRBJ2-5; 8 nucleotides match TRBD2. Germline V CDR1 and CDR2: SGDLS, YYNGEE. The CDR3 length is 17 residues. V lost 0 bases, J lost 2 bases, and 9 bases stayed unmatched. This chain's CDR3 is CASSVGMAGGPQETQYF. CDR3 DNA: TGTGCCAGCAGCGTAGGGATGGCGGGAGGCCCACAAGAGACCCAGTACTTC.

The chain couples TRBV28 to TRBJ2-1; D perhaps matches TRBD1 (6 bases). Trimming pared 8 bases from V and 3 bases from J, leaving 11 bases between. Germline values: CDR1 MDHEN, CDR2 SYDVKM. This CDR3 comprises 13 residues. As DNA, the CDR3 is TGTGCCAGCCGCCTCAGGGGCTACAATGAGCAGTTCTTC. Protein: CASRLRGYNEQFF.

The chain uses TRBV7-9 and TRBJ2-1; maybe TRBD1 (5 bases). CDR3 length equals 15 residues. Germline CDR1 is SEHNR and CDR2 is FQNEAQ (reference sequence). Trimming pared 5 bases from V and 3 bases from J, leaving 14 bases between. The CDR3 loop is CASSPRQGNYNEQFF. The DNA of the CDR3 is TGTGCCAGCAGCCCGCGTCAGGGAAACTACAATGAGCAGTTCTTC.

The chain uses TRBV19 and TRBJ1-5, with unresolved D. This CDR3 comprises 14 residues. The V gene lost 5 bases and the J gene lost 5 bases, with 13 bases spanning the gap. Germline values: CDR1 LNHDA, CDR2 SQIVND (reference sequence). CDR3 protein: CASSPGPRDQPQHF. CDR3 nucleotides: TGTGCCAGTAGTCCCGGGCCGCGGGATCAGCCCCAGCATTTT.

V usage is TRBV4-2 and J usage is TRBJ1-2; possibly TRBD1 for D (5 bases). The V end lost 3 bases, the J end lost 4 bases, and 15 bases lay between the germline ends. There are 15 residues in the CDR3. CDR1 and CDR2 from the germline V gene are LGHNA and YNFKEQ. The CDR3 DNA follows: TGTGCCAGCAGCCATGGGGGGGAGCTTCTCTATGGCTACACCTTC. Translating it yields CASSHGGELLYGYTF.

This chain uses TRBV4-1 with TRBJ2-5, with D maybe TRBD2 (5 bases). Germline CDR1 MGHRA, CDR2 YSYEKL. This CDR3 spans 15 amino acids. Trimming took off 4 bases at V and 4 bases at J, with 16 bases between the two ends. The CDR3 spells CASSPSGLGGETQYF. The CDR3 DNA is TGCGCCAGCAGCCCATCGGGCCTTGGAGGAGAGACCCAGTACTTC.

V gene TRBV7-9 combines with J gene TRBJ1-1; D is unclear. The CDR3 has 15 amino acids. Trimming cost V 7 bases and J 4 bases, with 19 bases left between them. Germline CDR1 SEHNR, CDR2 FQNEAQ (reference sequence). CDR3 in amino acids: CASTSFLSLATEAFF. CDR3 bases: TGTGCCAGCACCTCCTTTTTAAGTTTAGCCACTGAAGCTTTCTTT.

This chain joins TRBV6-5 and TRBJ1-5; TRBD1 aligns across 9 bases. The CDR3 is made up of 14 amino acids. J gave up 9 bases and V 6 bases, and 9 bases lay outside the gene matches. CDR1 MNHEY and CDR2 SVGAGI come from the germline V gene. This CDR3 reads CASRGDRAVWPQHF. The DNA of the CDR3 is TGTGCCAGCAGGGGGGACAGGGCCGTATGGCCCCAGCATTTT.

V and J are TRBV4-1 and TRBJ2-7, with 10 bases identical to TRBD1. Per germline, CDR1 MGHRA and CDR2 YSYEKL. The CDR3 sequence is 16 residues long. The V segment lost 0 bases and the J segment 0 bases; nucleotides outside the gene matches: 2. In DNA, the CDR3 is TGCGCCAGCAGCCAAGAGGACAGGGGGGCCTCCTACGAGCAGTACTTC. Its protein is CASSQEDRGASYEQYF.

The V and J genes are TRBV7-8 and TRBJ2-7; D possibly corresponds to TRBD1 (5 bases). V was shortened by 1 base and J by 2 bases, with 6 bases between the two germline ends. CDR1 is SGHVS and CDR2 is FQNEAQ in the germline V gene. CDR3 size: 13 residues. The CDR3 reads CASSLEGTYEQYF. CDR3 DNA: TGTGCCAGCAGCTTAGAGGGGACCTACGAGCAGTACTTC.

The rearrangement joins TRBV5-1 to TRBJ1-1, with D possibly TRBD1 on 5 matching bases. Trimming took off 0 bases at V and 6 bases at J, with 12 bases between the two ends. Germline V CDR1 and CDR2: SGHRS, YFSETQ. This CDR3 comprises 14 residues. The CDR3 coding sequence is TGCGCCAGCAGCTTGGGATCTGGGGCGCCTGAAGCTTTCTTT. Encoded protein: CASSLGSGAPEAFF.

The J gene is TRBJ2-7, the V gene TRBV6-6; 9 positions match TRBD1. V gave up 6 bases and J gave up 5 bases; unmatched junction bases: 11. Germline V lookup: CDR1 MNHNY, CDR2 SVGAGI (reference sequence). The CDR3 is 15 residues long. CDR3 region: CASRATGGARNEQYF. As DNA, the CDR3 is TGTGCCAGCAGAGCCACAGGGGGCGCCCGGAACGAGCAGTACTTC.

The table lists this clone with a count of one. The same CDR3 also results from other DNA sequences found in this sample. The chain links TRBV27 to TRBJ2-1; D not resolved. The V end was cut by 2 bases, the J end by 4 bases, with 6 bases between. The CDR3 consists of 13 residues. Germline CDR1 reads MNHEY; CDR2 reads SMNVEV (reference sequence). The CDR3 nucleotides are TGTGCCAGCAGTTTAATGGGTTACAATGAGCAGTTCTTC. Translating gives CASSLMGYNEQFF.

The rearrangement joins TRBV7-9 to TRBJ2-3, with D unresolved. CDR3 length: 15 residues. Trimming removed 6 bases from V and 4 bases from J, with 17 bases in between. Germline values: CDR1 SEHNR, CDR2 FQNEAQ (reference sequence). CDR3 coding DNA: TGTGCCAGCAGTATATTACCTAAGACATCAGATACGCAGTATTTT. Translated: CASSILPKTSDTQYF.

J is TRBJ1-1 and V is TRBV29-1, with a possible D match to TRBD1 (5 bases). V lost 4 bases, J lost 5 bases, and 20 bases lay in between. The V gene's germline CDR1 is SQVTM and CDR2 ANQGSEA. The length of the CDR3 is 15 residues. CDR3 DNA: TGCAGCGTTGCCGGGGCTGGGGGGTTGGGGACTGAAGCTTTCTTT. Translation gives CSVAGAGGLGTEAFF.

The chain links TRBV7-9 to TRBJ1-2, with 7 bases fitting TRBD1. The V and J ends lost 4 bases and 0 bases, in that order; junction bases with no gene match: 5. Per the germline V gene, CDR1 is SEHNR and CDR2 is FQNEAQ (reference sequence). The CDR3 covers 15 residues. The CDR3 loop reads CASSSYDRANYGYTF. The CDR3 DNA reads TGTGCCAGCAGCTCCTACGACAGGGCTAACTATGGCTACACCTTC.